Below are 26 T cell receptor beta chains sequenced from a single sample in a study of post-analysis software for immune sequencing data. Whole-study findings and limits: TRBV5-6, TRBV5-1 and TRBV20-1 were among roughly five TRBV segments more frequent in patients than controls.

Which antigens these TCRs recognize remains unknown. Unique molecular identifiers were present in the TCR beta cDNA libraries. Each CDR3 protein gets one entry after TCRdb re-called the PCR reads with MiXCR. The repertoire has some 890,000 distinct CDR3 sequences, around 50% of them found once; the top ten carry 4.6%. Sequencing used blood. These receptors were obtained from a girl aged 5 to 17 with multiple sclerosis.

Of note for this clonotype: Mismatch with germline at one junction end may stem from a read error. The chain links TRBV7-3 to TRBJ1-4; no clear D gene. Germline CDR1 and CDR2: SGHTA and FQGTGA. The CDR3 sequence is 15 residues long. In DNA, the CDR3 is TGTGCCAGCAGCATAACACGGGCAACTAATGAAAAACTGTTTTTT. Protein: CASSITRATNEKLFF. The whole variable domain, filled in from reference TRBV7-3 and TRBJ1-4, reads GAGVSQTPSNKVTEKGKYVELRCDPISGHTALYWYRQSLGQGPEFLIYFQGTGAADDSGLPNDRFFAVRPEGSVSTLKIQRTERGDSAVYLCASSITRATNEKLFFGSGTQLSVL.

The chain uses TRBV4-2 and TRBJ2-7; 11 nucleotides agree with TRBD2. Per germline, CDR1 LGHNA and CDR2 YNFKEQ. The CDR3 is made up of 17 amino acids. V trimming: 4 bases; J trimming: 0 bases; junction bases outside the gene matches: 8. DNA of the CDR3: TGTGCCAGCAGCCGACTTCCCGGGACTAGCGGCTCCTACGAGCAGTACTTC. Translated, it gives CASSRLPGTSGSYEQYF.

The chain uses TRBV12-3 or TRBV12-4 and TRBJ1-1; D uncertain. The CDR3 runs to 13 residues. Trimming left V 5 bases short and J 4 bases short, with 11 bases between. CDR3 bases: TGTGCCAGCAGTCCCGGGTCGCTCACTGAAGCTTTCTTT. Amino acids: CASSPGSLTEAFF.

This clonotype has only a few counts. The chain couples TRBV4-2 to TRBJ1-1; 10 bases match TRBD1. Germline CDR1 and CDR2: LGHNA and YNFKEQ. This CDR3 spans 14 amino acids. The ends lost 4 bases at V and 6 bases at J; junction bases unmatched: 5. CDR3 loop: CASSPRTGGAEAFF. The CDR3 DNA is TGTGCCAGCAGCCCCCGGACAGGGGGGGCTGAAGCTTTCTTT.

The J gene is TRBJ2-1, the V gene TRBV2, with 13 bases lining up with TRBD2. V was clipped by 8 bases and J by 0 bases; unmatched bases: 10. Germline CDR1 and CDR2: SNHLY and FYNNEI. This CDR3 is 18 amino acids long. This chain's CDR3 is CASRGTSGTGSSYNEQFF. CDR3 sequence (DNA): TGTGCCAGCCGCGGGACTAGCGGGACTGGAAGCTCCTACAATGAGCAGTTCTTC.

V gene TRBV9 combines with J gene TRBJ2-3; D ambiguous. The CDR3 covers 13 residues. Looked up from germline, CDR1 is SGDLS and CDR2 is YYNGEE. V lost 3 bases and J lost 8, with 13 bases in between. CDR3 in DNA: TGTGCCAGCAGCGGCCCGATGAGTTCTACGCAGTATTTT. Its protein is CASSGPMSSTQYF.

The rearrangement uses TRBV5-1 and TRBJ1-4; D not resolved. V dropped 3 bases and J dropped 6 bases, with 12 bases sitting between them. This CDR3 has 14 residues. The germline V gene has CDR1 SGHRS and CDR2 YFSETQ. The CDR3 region is CASSYSLADEKLFF. In nucleotides, the CDR3 is TGCGCCAGCAGCTACTCCCTCGCAGATGAAAAACTGTTTTTT.

This clonotype was counted a few times. V and J are TRBV5-1 and TRBJ2-1; the match to TRBD2 covers 10 bases. J gave up 4 bases and V 4 bases, and 8 bases lay outside the gene matches. This CDR3 contains 16 residues. CDR1 SGHRS and CDR2 YFSETQ come from the germline V gene. CDR3 DNA sequence: TGCGCCAGCAGCCTGTCCGTAGCGGGAGGATACAATGAGCAGTTCTTC. Its translation is CASSLSVAGGYNEQFF.

This chain joins TRBV12-3 or TRBV12-4 and TRBJ2-1; a weak D match, TRBD2 (5 bases). V was clipped by 6 bases and J by 0 bases, with 12 bases between them. This CDR3 comprises 15 residues. CDR3 DNA sequence: TGTGCCAGCAGGGACCCTGCGGGCTCCTACAATGAGCAGTTCTTC. It yields the protein CASRDPAGSYNEQFF.

The chain is built from TRBV29-1 and TRBJ1-2; D remains ambiguous. This CDR3 contains 10 residues. V lost 7 bases to trimming and J lost 7 bases, with 10 bases between them. Germline loops: CDR1 SQVTM, CDR2 ANQGSEA. This chain's CDR3 is CSAGEAGYTF. The CDR3 DNA reads as TGCAGCGCCGGAGAGGCTGGCTACACCTTC.

The J gene is TRBJ1-1, the V gene TRBV12-3 or TRBV12-4; 7 nucleotides line up with TRBD1. The CDR3 totals 14 residues. V lost 6 bases, J lost 0 bases, and 4 bases stayed unmatched. The CDR3 DNA is TGTGCCAGCAGGGCGGGACAGATGAACACTGAAGCTTTCTTT. It codes for CASRAGQMNTEAFF.

The rearrangement links TRBV20-1 to TRBJ2-5; maybe TRBD1 (7 bases). The V gene lost 7 bases and the J gene lost 11 bases, with 20 bases spanning the gap. The germline gives CDR1 DFQATT, CDR2 SNEGSKA (reference sequence). CDR3 length: 12 amino acids. The CDR3 reads CSGRGRYNEQYF. The CDR3 DNA sequence: TGCAGTGGGAGGGGGCGTTACAATGAACAGTACTTC.

The rearrangement uses TRBV6-1 and TRBJ2-7, with D tentatively TRBD1 or TRBD2 (9 bases each). Trimming took 5 bases from V and 1 from J, leaving 30 bases between them. CDR3 size: 20 residues. Germline CDR1 reads MNHNS; CDR2 reads SASEGT. The CDR3 spells CASSPWRTGEIAGVSYEQYF. As DNA, the CDR3 is TGTGCCAGCAGTCCCTGGAGGACAGGGGAGATAGCGGGAGTTTCCTACGAGCAGTACTTC.

The rearrangement links TRBV12-3 or TRBV12-4 to TRBJ2-5; the D gene is possibly TRBD2 (6 bases). The CDR3 covers 15 residues. V was shortened by 4 bases and J by 1 base, with 13 bases between the two germline ends. This CDR3 is CASSSFSGGQETQYF. CDR3 nucleotide sequence: TGTGCCAGCAGTTCGTTTAGCGGTGGCCAAGAGACCCAGTACTTC.

The chain is built from TRBV28 and TRBJ2-6; the D is unclear. The CDR3 spans 17 residues. Trimming pared 8 bases from V and 0 bases from J, leaving 17 bases between. Germline CDR1 reads MDHEN; CDR2 reads SYDVKM. CDR3 loop: CASQFRRSPSGANVLTF. The CDR3 DNA is TGTGCCAGCCAATTTCGGCGGAGTCCCTCTGGGGCCAACGTCCTGACTTTC. Combining the CDR3 with reference TRBV28 and TRBJ2-6 gives the whole variable domain DVKVTQSSRYLVKRTGEKVFLECVQDMDHENMFWYRQDPGLGLRLIYFSYDVKMKEKGDIPEGYSVSREKKERFSLILESASTNQTSMYLCASQFRRSPSGANVLTFGAGSRLTVL.

This clonotype was counted only a few times. The chain has TRBV9 and TRBJ1-2, with TRBD1 matching 8 bases. Germline CDR1 and CDR2: SGDLS and YYNGEE. V dropped 4 bases and J dropped 1; count of bases not matched to a gene: 6. The CDR3 loop spans 15 amino acids. Written as DNA, the CDR3 is TGTGCCAGCAGCCCTCGGACAGGGAATAACTATGGCTACACCTTC. This gives the protein CASSPRTGNNYGYTF.

This clonotype was observed a few times. The chain combines TRBV11-1 with TRBJ2-1, with TRBD2 as a possible D gene (5 bases). Per germline, CDR1 SGHAT and CDR2 FQDESV (reference sequence). This CDR3 is 14 amino acids long. Trimming stripped 3 bases from V and 5 bases from J, with 11 bases between. In DNA form, the CDR3 reads TGTGCCAGCAGCTTTTCAGCGGACCACAATGAGCAGTTCTTC. Protein product: CASSFSADHNEQFF.

This clonotype has only a few counts. V is TRBV10-3 and J is TRBJ2-3; no reliable D call. With 10 bases removed from V and 2 bases from J, the gap between germline ends came to 7 bases. The CDR3 is made up of 11 amino acids. Germline loops: CDR1 ENHRY, CDR2 SYGVKD. The CDR3: CATRTTDTQYF. CDR3 DNA sequence: TGTGCCACCAGGACCACAGATACGCAGTATTTT.

The J gene is TRBJ2-7, the V gene TRBV4-1; D gene ambiguous. The CDR3 contains 13 residues. Germline-derived CDR1 and CDR2 are MGHRA and YSYEKL. Deletions cut 0 bases from V and 6 bases from J, with 9 bases between. The CDR3 region is CASSQDWQPEQYF. In DNA form, the CDR3 reads TGCGCCAGCAGCCAAGATTGGCAGCCCGAGCAGTACTTC.

The chain links TRBV27 to TRBJ2-5, with D uncertain. V was clipped by 8 bases and J by 6 bases, with 7 bases between them. The germline gives CDR1 MNHEY, CDR2 SMNVEV (reference sequence). CDR3 length: 10 amino acids. DNA for the CDR3: TGTGCCAGCGGTGTCCAGACCCAGTACTTC. It yields the protein CASGVQTQYF.

This clonotype has only one observation. V usage is TRBV3-1 and J usage is TRBJ1-1, with a possible D match to TRBD1 (5 bases). Germline V gene sequence: CDR1 LGHDT, CDR2 YNNKEL (reference sequence). V lost 4 bases and J 1 base, leaving 25 bases between the germline ends. The CDR3 totals 19 residues. The CDR3 protein is CASSRSFHGAGTANTEAFF. The CDR3 coding sequence is TGTGCCAGCAGCCGAAGTTTTCATGGGGCAGGGACGGCGAACACTGAAGCTTTCTTT.

This clonotype was counted between two and nine times. The chain carries TRBV12-3 or TRBV12-4 and TRBJ2-5; TRBD1 aligns across 9 bases. Germline trimming cut 6 bases from V and 2 bases from J; bases unmatched to any gene: 10. The CDR3 extends over 16 amino acids. The CDR3 loop reads CASRTGPGTGQETQYF. The CDR3 DNA reads TGTGCCAGCAGAACAGGTCCCGGGACAGGGCAAGAGACCCAGTACTTC.

The gene calls are TRBV3-1 and TRBJ2-1; 12 nucleotides align to TRBD2. V trimming: 1 base; J trimming: 12 bases; junction bases outside the gene matches: 7. Germline V gene lookup returns CDR1 LGHDT and CDR2 YNNKEL (reference sequence). This CDR3 contains 15 residues. CDR3 sequence reads: CASSQASGRAEGQFF. The CDR3, as DNA: TGTGCCAGCAGCCAAGCTAGCGGGAGGGCCGAAGGGCAGTTCTTC.

In this sample, this clonotype turned up many times. The rearrangement joins TRBV7-2 to TRBJ2-1; possible D gene TRBD2, 5 bases. Trimming took off 1 base at V and 1 base at J, with 8 bases between the two ends. Germline V lookup: CDR1 SGHTA, CDR2 FQGNSA. The CDR3 consists of 15 residues. CDR3 residues: CASSLGTGSYNEQFF. The CDR3 bases are TGTGCCAGCAGCTTAGGAACGGGATCCTACAATGAGCAGTTCTTC.

CDR3 amino acids: CASSFPRNTEAFF. DNA for the CDR3: TGCGCCAGCAGCTTTCCACGGAACACTGAAGCTTTCTTT. The chain links TRBV5-1 to TRBJ1-1; no clear D gene. This CDR3 region has 13 residues. In germline, CDR1 is SGHRS, CDR2 YFSETQ. Deletions cut 2 bases from V and 1 base from J, with 6 bases between.

The chain is built from TRBV5-1 and TRBJ2-5; 10 nucleotides align to TRBD1. Germline CDR1 is SGHRS and CDR2 is YFSETQ. CDR3 length: 15 amino acids. The V gene end was trimmed by 4 bases and the J gene end by 4 bases; junction bases not matched to a gene: 7. The CDR3 is CASSRDRGPSETQYF. The CDR3 DNA is TGCGCCAGCAGCCGGGACAGGGGCCCATCAGAGACCCAGTACTTC.